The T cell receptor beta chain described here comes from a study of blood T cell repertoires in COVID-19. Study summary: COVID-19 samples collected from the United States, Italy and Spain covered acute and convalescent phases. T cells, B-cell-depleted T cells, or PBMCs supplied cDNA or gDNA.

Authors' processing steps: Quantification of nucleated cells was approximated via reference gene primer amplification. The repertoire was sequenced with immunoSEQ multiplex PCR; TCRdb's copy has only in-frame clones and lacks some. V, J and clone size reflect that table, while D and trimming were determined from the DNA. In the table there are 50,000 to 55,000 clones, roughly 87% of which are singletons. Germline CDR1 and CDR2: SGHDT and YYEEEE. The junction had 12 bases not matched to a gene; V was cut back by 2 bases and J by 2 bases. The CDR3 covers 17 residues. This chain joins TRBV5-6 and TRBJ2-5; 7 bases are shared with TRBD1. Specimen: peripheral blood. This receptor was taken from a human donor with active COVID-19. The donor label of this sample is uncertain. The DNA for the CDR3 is TGTGCCAGCAGCTTTGAGGGGGCCACCTCCGAGCAAGAGACCCAGTACTTC. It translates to CASSFEGATSEQETQYF.